This T cell receptor (beta chain) appears in the sequencing data of a study of PD-L1 blockade in urothelial cancer. Time point specified: pretreatment peripheral blood. The germline CDR1 and CDR2 sequences are MNHEY and SMNVEV (reference sequence). V lost 2 bases to trimming and J lost 3 bases, with 10 bases between them. The CDR3 consists of 14 residues. Measured with immunoSEQ multiplex PCR; TCRdb has only the in-frame clones, and not every one. The sample yields around 92,000 clones, approximately 88% seen once. The clonotype was recovered from a woman at least 80 years old with urothelial cancer. Sequenced here: PBMCs, sampled around atezolizumab (anti-PD-L1) treatment. This chain connects TRBV27 to TRBJ1-1; D may be TRBD1 (5 bases). CDR3 region: CASSLQGKDTEAFF. The CDR3 nucleotides are TGTGCCAGCAGTTTACAGGGTAAGGACACTGAAGCTTTCTTT.